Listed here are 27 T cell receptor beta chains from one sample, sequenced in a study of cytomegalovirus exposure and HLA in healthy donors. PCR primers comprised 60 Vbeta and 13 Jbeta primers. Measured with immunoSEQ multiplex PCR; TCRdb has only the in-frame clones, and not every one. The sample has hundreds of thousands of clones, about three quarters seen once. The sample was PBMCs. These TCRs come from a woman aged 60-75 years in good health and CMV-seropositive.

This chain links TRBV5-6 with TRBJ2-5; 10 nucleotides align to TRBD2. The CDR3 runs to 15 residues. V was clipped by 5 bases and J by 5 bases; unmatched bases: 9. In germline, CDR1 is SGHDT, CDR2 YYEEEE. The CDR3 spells CASSQPGTSEETQYF. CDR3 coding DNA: TGTGCCAGCAGTCAACCCGGGACTAGCGAGGAGACCCAGTACTTC.

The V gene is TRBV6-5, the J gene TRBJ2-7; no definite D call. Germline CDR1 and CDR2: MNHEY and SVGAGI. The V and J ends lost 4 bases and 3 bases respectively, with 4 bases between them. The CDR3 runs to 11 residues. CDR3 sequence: CASSSVYEQYF. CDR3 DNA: TGTGCCAGCAGTTCCGTCTACGAGCAGTACTTC.

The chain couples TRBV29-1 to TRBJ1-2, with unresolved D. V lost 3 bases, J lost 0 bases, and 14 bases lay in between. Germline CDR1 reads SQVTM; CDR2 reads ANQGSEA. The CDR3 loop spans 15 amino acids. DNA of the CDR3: TGCAGCGTTGATGTTACACAGTCCACTAACTATGGCTACACCTTC. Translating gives CSVDVTQSTNYGYTF.

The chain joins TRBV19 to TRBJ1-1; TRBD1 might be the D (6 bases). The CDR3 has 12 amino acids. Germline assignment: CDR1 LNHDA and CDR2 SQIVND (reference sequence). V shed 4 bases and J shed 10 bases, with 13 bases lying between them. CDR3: CASSTPGGAAFF. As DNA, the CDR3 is TGTGCCAGTAGTACGCCGGGGGGGGCAGCTTTCTTT.

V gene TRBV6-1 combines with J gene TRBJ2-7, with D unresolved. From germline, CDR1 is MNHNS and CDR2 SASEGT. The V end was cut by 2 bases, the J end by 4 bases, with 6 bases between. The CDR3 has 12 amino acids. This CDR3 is CASSEREYEQYF. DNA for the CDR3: TGTGCCAGCAGTGAACGAGAATACGAGCAGTACTTC.

CDR3 nucleotides: TGCGCCAGCAGCCTGGAGGCTGTTTTGGGGGCTGAGCAGTTCTTC. It encodes CASSLEAVLGAEQFF. The chain recombines TRBV5-1 with TRBJ2-1; a possible D gene is TRBD1 (6 bases). Germline values: CDR1 SGHRS, CDR2 YFSETQ. Trimming removed 4 bases from V and 9 bases from J, with 20 bases in between. This CDR3 spans 15 amino acids. Filled out from reference TRBV5-1 and TRBJ2-1, the complete variable domain reads KAGVTQTPRYLIKTRGQQVTLSCSPISGHRSVSWYQQTPGQGLQFLFEYFSETQRNKGNFPGRFSGRQFSNSRSEMNVSTLELGDSALYLCASSLEAVLGAEQFFGPGTRLTVL.

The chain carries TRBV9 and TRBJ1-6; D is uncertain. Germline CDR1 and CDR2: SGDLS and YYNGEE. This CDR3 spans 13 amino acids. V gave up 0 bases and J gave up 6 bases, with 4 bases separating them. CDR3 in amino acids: CASSVGSNSPLHF. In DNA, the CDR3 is TGTGCCAGCAGCGTAGGTAGTAATTCACCCCTCCACTTT.

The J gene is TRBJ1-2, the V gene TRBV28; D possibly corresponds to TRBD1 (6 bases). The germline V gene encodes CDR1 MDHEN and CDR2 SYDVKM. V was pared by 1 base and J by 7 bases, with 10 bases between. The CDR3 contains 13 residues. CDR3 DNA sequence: TGTGCCAGCAGTTTATTGGGGGCGGGTGGCTACACCTTC. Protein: CASSLLGAGGYTF.

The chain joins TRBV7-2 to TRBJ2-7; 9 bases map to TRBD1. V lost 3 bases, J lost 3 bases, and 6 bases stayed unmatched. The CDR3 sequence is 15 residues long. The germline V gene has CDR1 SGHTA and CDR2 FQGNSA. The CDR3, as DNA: TGTGCCAGCAGCTTCTCCGGGACAGGGAACTACGAGCAGTACTTC. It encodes CASSFSGTGNYEQYF.

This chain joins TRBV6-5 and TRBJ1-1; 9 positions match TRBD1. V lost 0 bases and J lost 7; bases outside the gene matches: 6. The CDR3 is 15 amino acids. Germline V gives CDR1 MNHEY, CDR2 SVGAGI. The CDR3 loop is CASSYSTGGKGEAFF. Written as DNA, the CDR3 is TGTGCCAGCAGTTACTCGACAGGGGGTAAGGGTGAAGCTTTCTTT.

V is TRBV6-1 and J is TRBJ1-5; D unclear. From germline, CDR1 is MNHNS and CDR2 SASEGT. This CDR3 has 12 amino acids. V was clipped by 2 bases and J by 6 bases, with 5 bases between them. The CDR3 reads CASSERGQPQHF. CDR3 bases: TGTGCCAGCAGTGAACGGGGTCAGCCCCAGCATTTT.

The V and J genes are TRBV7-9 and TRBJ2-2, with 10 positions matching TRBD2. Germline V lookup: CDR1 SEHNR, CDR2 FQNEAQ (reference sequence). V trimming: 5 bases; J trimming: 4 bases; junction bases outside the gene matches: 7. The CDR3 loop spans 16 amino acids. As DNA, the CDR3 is TGTGCCAGCAGCGTACGACGGACTAGCGGCACCGGGGAGCTGTTTTTT. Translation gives CASSVRRTSGTGELFF.

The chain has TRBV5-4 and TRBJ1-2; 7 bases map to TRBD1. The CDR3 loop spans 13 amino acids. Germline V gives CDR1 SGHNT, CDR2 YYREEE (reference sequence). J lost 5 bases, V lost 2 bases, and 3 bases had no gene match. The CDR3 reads CASSFTGDYGYTF. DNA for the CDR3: TGTGCCAGCAGCTTTACAGGGGATTATGGCTACACCTTC.

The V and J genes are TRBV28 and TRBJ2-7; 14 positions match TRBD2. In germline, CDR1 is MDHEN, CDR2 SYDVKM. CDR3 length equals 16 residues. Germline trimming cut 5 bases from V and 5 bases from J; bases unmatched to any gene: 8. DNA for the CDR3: TGTGCCAGCAGTAAGACTAGCGGGGGGGCCTGGAACGAGCAGTACTTC. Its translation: CASSKTSGGAWNEQYF.

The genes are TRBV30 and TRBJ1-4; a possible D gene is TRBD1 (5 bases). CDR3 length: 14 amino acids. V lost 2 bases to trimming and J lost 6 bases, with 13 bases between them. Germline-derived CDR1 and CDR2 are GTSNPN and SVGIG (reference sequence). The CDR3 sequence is CAWSPGNGYEKLFF. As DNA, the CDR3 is TGTGCCTGGAGTCCAGGGAATGGTTATGAAAAACTGTTTTTT. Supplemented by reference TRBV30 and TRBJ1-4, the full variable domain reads SQTIHQWPATLVQPVGSPLSLECTVEGTSNPNLYWYRQAAGRGLQLLFYSVGIGQISSEVPQNLSASRPQDRQFILSSKKLLLSDSGFYLCAWSPGNGYEKLFFGSGTQLSVL.

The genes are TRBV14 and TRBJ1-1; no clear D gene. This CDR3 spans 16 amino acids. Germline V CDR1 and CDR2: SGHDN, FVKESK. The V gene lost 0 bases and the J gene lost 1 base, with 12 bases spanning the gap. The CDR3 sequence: CASSQEGGRPNTEAFF. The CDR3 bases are TGTGCCAGCAGCCAAGAAGGAGGACGGCCGAACACTGAAGCTTTCTTT. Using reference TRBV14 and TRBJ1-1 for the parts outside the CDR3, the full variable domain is EAGVTQFPSHSVIEKGQTVTLRCDPISGHDNLYWYRRVMGKEIKFLLHFVKESKQDESGMPNNRFLAERTGGTYSTLKVQPAELEDSGVYFCASSQEGGRPNTEAFFGQGTRLTVV.

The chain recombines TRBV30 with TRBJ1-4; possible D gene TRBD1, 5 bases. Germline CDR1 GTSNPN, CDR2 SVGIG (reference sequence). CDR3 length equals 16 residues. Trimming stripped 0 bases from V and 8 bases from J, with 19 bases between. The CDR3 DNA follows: TGTGCCTGGAGTGTAGGGGCAGGCGCGCTAGAGGAAAAACTGTTTTTT. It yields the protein CAWSVGAGALEEKLFF.

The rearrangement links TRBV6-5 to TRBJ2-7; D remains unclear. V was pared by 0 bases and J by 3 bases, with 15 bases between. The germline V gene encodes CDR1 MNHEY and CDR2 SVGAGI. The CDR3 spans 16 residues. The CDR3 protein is CASSYSFYPRIYEQYF. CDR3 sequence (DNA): TGTGCCAGCAGTTACTCGTTCTACCCTCGCATCTACGAGCAGTACTTC.

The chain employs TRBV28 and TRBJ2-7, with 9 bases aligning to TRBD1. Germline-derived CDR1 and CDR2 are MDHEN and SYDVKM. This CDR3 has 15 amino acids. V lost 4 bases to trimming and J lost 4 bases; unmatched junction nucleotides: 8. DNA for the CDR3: TGTGCCAGCAGTTCACCGGGACAGGGCCATTACGAGCAGTACTTC. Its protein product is CASSSPGQGHYEQYF. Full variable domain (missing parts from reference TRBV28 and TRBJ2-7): DVKVTQSSRYLVKRTGEKVFLECVQDMDHENMFWYRQDPGLGLRLIYFSYDVKMKEKGDIPEGYSVSREKKERFSLILESASTNQTSMYLCASSSPGQGHYEQYFGPGTRLTVT.

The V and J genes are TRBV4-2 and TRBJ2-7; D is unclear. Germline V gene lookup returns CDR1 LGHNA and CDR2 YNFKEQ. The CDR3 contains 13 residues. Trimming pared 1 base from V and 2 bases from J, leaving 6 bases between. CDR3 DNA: TGTGCCAGCAGCCAAGTTCCAGCCTACGAGCAGTACTTC. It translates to CASSQVPAYEQYF.

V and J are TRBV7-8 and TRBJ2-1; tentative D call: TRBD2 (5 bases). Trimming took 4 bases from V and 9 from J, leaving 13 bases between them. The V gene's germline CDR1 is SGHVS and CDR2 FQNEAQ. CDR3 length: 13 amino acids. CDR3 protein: CASSSLALGEQFF. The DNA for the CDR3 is TGTGCCAGCAGCTCCCTAGCCCTAGGTGAGCAGTTCTTC.

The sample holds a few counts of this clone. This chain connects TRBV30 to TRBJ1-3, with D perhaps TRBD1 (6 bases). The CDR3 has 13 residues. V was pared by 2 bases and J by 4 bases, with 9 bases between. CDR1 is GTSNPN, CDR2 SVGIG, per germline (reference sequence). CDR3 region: CAWSPGQGNTIYF. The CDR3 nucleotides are TGTGCCTGGAGTCCAGGACAGGGAAACACCATATATTTT.

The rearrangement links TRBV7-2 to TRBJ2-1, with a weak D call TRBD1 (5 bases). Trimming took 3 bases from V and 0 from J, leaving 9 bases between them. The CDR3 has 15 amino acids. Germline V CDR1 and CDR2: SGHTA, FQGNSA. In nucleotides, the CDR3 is TGTGCCAGCAGCTTCCAGACAGCCTCCTACAATGAGCAGTTCTTC. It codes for CASSFQTASYNEQFF. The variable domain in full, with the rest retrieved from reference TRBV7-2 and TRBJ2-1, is GAGVSQSPSNKVTEKGKDVELRCDPISGHTALYWYRQSLGQGLEFLIYFQGNSAPDKSGLPSDRFSAERTGGSVSTLTIQRTQQEDSAVYLCASSFQTASYNEQFFGPGTRLTVL.

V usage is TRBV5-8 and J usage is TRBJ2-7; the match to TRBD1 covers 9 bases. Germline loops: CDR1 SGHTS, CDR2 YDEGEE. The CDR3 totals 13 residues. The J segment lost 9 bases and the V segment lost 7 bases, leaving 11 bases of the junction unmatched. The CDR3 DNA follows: TGTGCCAGCTTCCGGGACAGGGATGGTGGGCAGTACTTC. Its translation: CASFRDRDGGQYF.

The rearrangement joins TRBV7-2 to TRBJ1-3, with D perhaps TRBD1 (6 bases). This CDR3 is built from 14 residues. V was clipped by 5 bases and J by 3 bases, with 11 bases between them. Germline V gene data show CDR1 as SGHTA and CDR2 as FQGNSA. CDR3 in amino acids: CASSQGTGGNTIYF. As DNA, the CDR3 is TGTGCCAGCAGCCAGGGGACGGGTGGAAACACCATATATTTT.

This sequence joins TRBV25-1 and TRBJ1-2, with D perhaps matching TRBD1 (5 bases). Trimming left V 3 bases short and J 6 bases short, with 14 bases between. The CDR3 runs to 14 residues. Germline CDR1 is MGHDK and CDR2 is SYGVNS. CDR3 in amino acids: CASSDGRTRDGYTF. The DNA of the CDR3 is TGTGCCAGCAGTGATGGGCGGACACGTGATGGCTACACCTTC.

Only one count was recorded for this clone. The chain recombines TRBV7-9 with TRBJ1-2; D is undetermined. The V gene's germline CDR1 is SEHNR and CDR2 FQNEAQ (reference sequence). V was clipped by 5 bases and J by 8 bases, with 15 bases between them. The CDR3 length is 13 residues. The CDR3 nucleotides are TGTGCCAGCAGCCAGCCCCCAGGTCGCGGCTACACCTTC. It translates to CASSQPPGRGYTF.